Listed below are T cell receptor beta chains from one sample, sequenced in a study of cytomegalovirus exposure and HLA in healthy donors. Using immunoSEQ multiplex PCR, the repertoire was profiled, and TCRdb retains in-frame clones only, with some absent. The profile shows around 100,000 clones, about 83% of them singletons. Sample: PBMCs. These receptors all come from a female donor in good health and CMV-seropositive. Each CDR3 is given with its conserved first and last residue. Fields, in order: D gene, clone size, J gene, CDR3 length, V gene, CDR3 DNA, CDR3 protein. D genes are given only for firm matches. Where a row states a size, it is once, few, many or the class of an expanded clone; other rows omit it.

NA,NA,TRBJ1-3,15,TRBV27,TGTGCCAGCAGTTCACGGGTGGGTGCTGGAAACACCATATATTTT,CASSSRVGAGNTIYF
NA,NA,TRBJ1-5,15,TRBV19,TGTGCCAGTAGTATCAGTCGACAGTACAATCAGCCCCAGCATTTT,CASSISRQYNQPQHF
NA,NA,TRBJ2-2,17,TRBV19,TGTGCCAGTAGTACCAAATTCCGGGTCTACGACACCGGGGAGCTGTTTTTT,CASSTKFRVYDTGELFF
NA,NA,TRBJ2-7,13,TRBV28,TGTGCCAGCATGACAGGCACCACCTACGAGCAGTACTTC,CASMTGTTYEQYF
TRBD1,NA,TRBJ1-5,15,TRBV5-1,TGCGCCAGCAGCTTGGGCGCAGGGGGTAATCAGCCCCAGCATTTT,CASSLGAGGNQPQHF
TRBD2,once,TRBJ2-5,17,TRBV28,TGTGCCAGCGTATCCCCGGGACTAGCGGGAAGTAGAGAGACCCAGTACTTC,CASVSPGLAGSRETQYF
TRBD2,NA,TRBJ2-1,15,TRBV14,TGTGCCAGCAGCCTCCGGACTAGCGGATACAATGAGCAGTTCTTC,CASSLRTSGYNEQFF
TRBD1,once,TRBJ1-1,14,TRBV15,TGTGCCACCAGCACCGGGACAGGGAACACTGAAGCTTTCTTT,CATSTGTGNTEAFF
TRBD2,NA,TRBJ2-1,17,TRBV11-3,TGTGCCAGCAGCTTAGAGATTGGTCGGGGGGGCGTATATGAGCAGTTCTTC,CASSLEIGRGGVYEQFF
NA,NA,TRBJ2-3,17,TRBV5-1,TGCGCCAGCAGTCTGGGACAGGCCCTCGCCGGCGGGGGTACGCAGTATTTT,CASSLGQALAGGGTQYF
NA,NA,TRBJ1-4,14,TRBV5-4,TGTGCCAGCAGCTTGGACAGGGCGGACGAAAAACTGTTTTTT,CASSLDRADEKLFF
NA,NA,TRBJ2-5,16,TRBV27,TGTGCCAGCAGTTTTTTCGACCGACTAAACCAAGAGACCCAGTACTTC,CASSFFDRLNQETQYF
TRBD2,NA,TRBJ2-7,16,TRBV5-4,TGTGCCAGCAGCCGTTCCGAGGGACTAGCGAGGTACGAGCAGTACTTC,CASSRSEGLARYEQYF
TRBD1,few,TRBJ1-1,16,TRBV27,TGTGCCAGCAGGAGGGAACAGGGGGGGATTTGGACTGAAGCTTTCTTT,CASRREQGGIWTEAFF
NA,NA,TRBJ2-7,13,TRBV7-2,TGTGCCAGCAGCTTAAACAGGGTATACGAGCAGTACTTC,CASSLNRVYEQYF
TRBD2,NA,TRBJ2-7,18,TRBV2,TGTGCCAGCCGACATAGAGGAGTAGCGGGGGGCCGCTCCTACGAGCAGTACTTC,CASRHRGVAGGRSYEQYF
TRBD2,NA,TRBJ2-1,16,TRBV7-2,TGTGCCAGCAGCTCCCGAGGGGCTAGCGGGGGCAATGAGCAGTTCTTC,CASSSRGASGGNEQFF